This entry lists 10 T cell receptor beta chains sequenced from one sample in a study of shared clonotypes between healthy human individuals. Repertoires were generated with immunoSEQ multiplex PCR, while TCRdb's copy carries only in-frame clones and drops some. The sample includes approximately 1.4 million clones, approximately 98% seen only once; the top ten take around 0.45%. Sequenced sample: naive CD4+ T cells sorted from blood. Subset meaning: CD45RA+ positively selected. These receptor sequences come from a man aged 30 to 45 in good health.

A note on this clone: Within the sample, other DNA sequences also encode this same CDR3. The chain carries TRBV28 and TRBJ1-5; D call uncertain. The germline V and J ends were trimmed by 3 bases and 5 bases, with 5 bases remaining between them. The V gene's germline CDR1 is MDHEN and CDR2 SYDVKM. The CDR3 spans 12 residues. The CDR3 loop reads CASSLEYQPQHF. Written as DNA, the CDR3 is TGTGCCAGCAGTTTGGAATATCAGCCCCAGCATTTT.

V usage is TRBV9 and J usage is TRBJ1-1, with D uncertain. The V and J ends lost 2 bases and 1 base respectively, with 18 bases between them. Germline CDR1 and CDR2: SGDLS and YYNGEE. CDR3 length: 17 amino acids. CDR3 sequence: CASSVGVTTIENTEAFF. The CDR3 DNA follows: TGTGCCAGCAGCGTGGGAGTCACCACTATTGAGAACACTGAAGCTTTCTTT.

The J gene is TRBJ2-3, the V gene TRBV2; D ambiguous. The CDR3 runs to 15 residues. Per germline, CDR1 SNHLY and CDR2 FYNNEI. V shed 0 bases and J shed 6 bases, with 13 bases lying between them. The DNA for the CDR3 is TGTGCCAGCAGTGAAGCGTGGCGACCGCCCGATACGCAGTATTTT. Translated: CASSEAWRPPDTQYF.

A note on this clone: The sample has other DNA sequences that encode this CDR3 too. The chain carries TRBV6-5 and TRBJ1-3; D remains unclear. V shed 0 bases and J shed 0 bases, with 0 bases lying between them. The V gene's germline CDR1 is MNHEY and CDR2 SVGAGI. The CDR3 totals 13 residues. The chain's CDR3 is CASSYSSGNTIYF. The CDR3 region has the DNA TGTGCCAGCAGTTACTCCTCTGGAAACACCATATATTTT.

This chain uses TRBV5-4 with TRBJ2-2; 7 bases fit TRBD1. V shed 8 bases, J shed 4 bases, and the junction held 2 bases outside the gene matches. Germline lookup yields CDR1 SGHNT and CDR2 YYREEE (reference sequence). The CDR3 extends over 12 amino acids. Here the CDR3 DNA reads TGTGCCAGTAAGGGGGCCACCGGGGAGCTGTTTTTT. It encodes CASKGATGELFF.

This sequence joins TRBV6-6 and TRBJ1-3; D may be TRBD1 (5 bases). V shed 6 bases and J shed 0 bases, with 15 bases lying between them. Per the germline V gene, CDR1 is MNHNY and CDR2 is SVGAGI (reference sequence). The CDR3 is 16 residues long. The CDR3 DNA sequence: TGTGCCAGCAGCCCCGGCAGGGCCAGCTCTGGAAACACCATATATTTT. Amino acids: CASSPGRASSGNTIYF.

The genes are TRBV11-2 and TRBJ2-1; D call uncertain. Germline V gene sequence: CDR1 SGHAT, CDR2 FQNNGV. The length of the CDR3 is 13 residues. Trimming took 5 bases from V and 4 from J, leaving 9 bases between them. The CDR3 DNA sequence: TGTGCCAGCAGCCGACTGGATTACAATGAGCAGTTCTTC. It translates to CASSRLDYNEQFF.

V is TRBV28 and J is TRBJ1-1; 11 bases line up with TRBD1. V was clipped by 9 bases and J by 7 bases; unmatched bases: 7. Germline V gene sequence: CDR1 MDHEN, CDR2 SYDVKM. The CDR3 covers 13 residues. In nucleotides, the CDR3 is TGTGCCAGTTGGACAGGGGGCGGGGGTGAAGCTTTCTTT. Translation gives CASWTGGGGEAFF.

The V and J genes are TRBV10-3 and TRBJ2-2; D gene unclear. CDR1 and CDR2 (germline): ENHRY, SYGVKD. V dropped 6 bases and J dropped 7 bases, with 9 bases sitting between them. This CDR3 region has 12 residues. CDR3 residues: CAISQPGGELFF. The CDR3 DNA reads as TGTGCCATCAGCCAACCGGGCGGGGAGCTGTTTTTT.

The V gene is TRBV7-9, the J gene TRBJ2-1; tentative D call: TRBD2 (6 bases). Germline CDR1 is SEHNR and CDR2 is FQNEAQ (reference sequence). The CDR3 covers 13 residues. V lost 5 bases to trimming and J lost 9 bases, with 14 bases between them. CDR3 sequence: CASSAGTVGEQFF. Here the CDR3 DNA reads TGTGCCAGCAGCGCCGGGACTGTGGGTGAGCAGTTCTTC.